The source of this TCR beta chain is a study of T-cell memory formation after mild COVID-19. Study-wide results and caveats: The authors did not confirm SARS-CoV-2 specificity of second-wave clones peaking day 37. CD4+ contracting clones lay mainly in CM and EM, CD8+ ones in EMRA. Contracting clones from day 15 to 85 showed balanced CD4/CD8; later expanders favored CD4+.

TCRalpha and TCRbeta libraries used 5'RACE with constant-segment primers and UMIs. TCRdb re-analysed the 5' RACE reads in MiXCR, keeping a single row per CDR3 protein. The table records 110,000 or so distinct CDR3 sequences, over 20% of them present only once. This clonotype was observed a few times. Its cognate antigen is unknown. The CDR3 has 15 amino acids. CDR1 is SGHRS and CDR2 is YFSETQ in the germline V gene. Trimming shortened V by 3 bases and J by 6 bases, and 17 bases separated the two germline ends. Sequencing was carried out using PBMCs or a T cell subset sorted from them (not recorded which). The chain joins TRBV5-1 to TRBJ2-3, with D perhaps TRBD1 (5 bases). The source of this sequence is a man between 18 and 35 years old who had mild COVID-19 (a few samples of this study predate the infection). Cell type and time point are not known. In DNA, the CDR3 is TGCGCCAGCAGCTCGTCCGGGCCGTCAGGGGATACGCAGTATTTT. Translated: CASSSSGPSGDTQYF.